A selection of T cell receptor beta chains follows, all from one sample in a study of T-cell reconstitution after alpha-beta-depleted transplantation in children. TCRdb called the PCR reads again in MiXCR, with one record for every CDR3 protein. The sample gives fewer than 700,000 distinct CDR3 sequences, 10% to 15% of which show up once; approximately 2.1% is in the top ten. This material consisted of PBMCs, mostly from graft donor cells, taken 360 days after TCRalphabeta/CD19-depleted stem cell transplant. These receptors were obtained from a male patient aged 10 to 17 who had a stem cell transplant for acute myeloid leukemia, so the T cells may come from the graft donor. Each CDR3 is given with its conserved first and last residue. A D gene is named only where the DNA matches it firmly. Part of the rows lack a size; the others show once, few, many or a class for expanded clones.

j_gene | v_gene | abundance | d_gene | CDR3nt | CDR3aa
TRBJ2-5 | TRBV7-7 | few | TRBD1 | TGTGCTAGCAGCTTATGGGACAGTGGGGAAGGAGAGACCCAGTACTTC | CASSLWDSGEGETQYF
TRBJ2-7 | TRBV20-1 | many | - | TGCAGTGCTAACACAGTCACTAGTAAGGCTTACGAGCAGTACTTC | CSANTVTSKAYEQYF
TRBJ2-7 | TRBV7-3 | - | - | TGTGCCAGCAGCTTAACGCGCCTCACCGAGCAGTACTTC | CASSLTRLTEQYF
TRBJ2-1 | TRBV10-3 | - | - | TGTGCCATCAGTGAGTCACATGGCAGGAACTCCTACAATGAGCAGTTCTTC | CAISESHGRNSYNEQFF
TRBJ2-7 | TRBV12-3/TRBV12-4 | many | - | TGTGCCAGCAGCCCGGGACTCCCCTACGAGCAGTACTTC | CASSPGLPYEQYF
TRBJ2-3 | TRBV10-3 | - | TRBD2 | TGTGCCATCAGTAAGCTAGCGGGAGCCTTCACAGATACGCAGTATTTT | CAISKLAGAFTDTQYF
TRBJ1-2 | TRBV28 | - | TRBD1 | TGTGCCAGCAGTTTTGTCAAACGAGCGGACAGGGGATATGGCTACACCTTC | CASSFVKRADRGYGYTF
TRBJ2-2 | TRBV7-6 | - | TRBD2 | TGTGCCAGCAGCTTTCTGCGGGAGGGCCTCAGGACCGGGGAGCTGTTTTTT | CASSFLREGLRTGELFF
TRBJ2-7 | TRBV18 | few | - | TGTGCCAGCTCACAAACTTGGACCGCTACCTACGAGCAGTACTTC | CASSQTWTATYEQYF
TRBJ2-7 | TRBV29-1 | many | TRBD2 | TGCAGCGTTAGACTAGCGGGAGGGGCCTACGAGCAGTACTTC | CSVRLAGGAYEQYF
TRBJ2-3 | TRBV5-1 | few | - | TGCGCCAGCCGCTACGGGACTGGTGGCACAGATACGCAGTATTTT | CASRYGTGGTDTQYF
TRBJ2-7 | TRBV6-5 | - | - | TGTGCCAGCAGTTACTCGTTGCGGGGATACGAGCAGTACTTC | CASSYSLRGYEQYF
TRBJ2-1 | TRBV28 | many | - | TGTGCCAGCAGTTTCCATAGCAGTGGGTACAATGAGCAGTTCTTC | CASSFHSSGYNEQFF
TRBJ2-7 | TRBV20-1 | - | - | TGCAGTGCTCAACTAGTTTACGAGCAGTACTTC | CSAQLVYEQYF
TRBJ2-7 | TRBV7-8 | few | - | TGTGCCAGCAGCTTAGCGGAGAGGGCTCACTACGAGCAGTACTTC | CASSLAERAHYEQYF
TRBJ1-1 | TRBV15 | - | - | TGTGCCACCAGCAGAGATACCCAGGGTCCCACTGAAGCTTTCTTT | CATSRDTQGPTEAFF
TRBJ1-1 | TRBV12-3/TRBV12-4 | many | TRBD1 | TGTGCCAGCAGTTTAGGACAGGGATTAGCCCAGAACACTGAAGCTTTCTTT | CASSLGQGLAQNTEAFF
TRBJ1-1 | TRBV20-1 | many | - | TGCAGTCAGGGGACGGCGAACACTGAAGCTTTCTTT | CSQGTANTEAFF
TRBJ2-1 | TRBV6-5 | - | TRBD1 | TGTGCCAGCAGTTCCGGGACAGTGAAGAGGTATGAGCAGTTCTTC | CASSSGTVKRYEQFF
TRBJ2-7 | TRBV3-1 | many | TRBD2 | TGTGCCAGCAGCCCCTTCAGCGGGAGTATCTACGAGCAGTACTTC | CASSPFSGSIYEQYF
TRBJ2-1 | TRBV30 | - | - | TGTGCCTGGGGGGGGTTGGGGCAGTTCTTC | CAWGGLGQFF
TRBJ2-4 | TRBV27 | many | TRBD1 | TGTGCCAGCAGTTTAAGGGGGCAGCTAGCCAAAAACATTCAGTACTTC | CASSLRGQLAKNIQYF
TRBJ1-2 | TRBV29-1 | - | - | TGCAGCGTTGAAGACGGCGACAGGCTCTATGGCTACACCTTC | CSVEDGDRLYGYTF
TRBJ2-7 | TRBV4-3 | - | - | TGCGCCAGCAGCCAAGATCACAGGGAGAGCGAGCAGTACTTC | CASSQDHRESEQYF
TRBJ2-2 | TRBV6-4 | many | - | TGTGCCAGCAGAGAGGGGCACGGGGAGCTGTTTTTT | CASREGHGELFF
TRBJ2-5 | TRBV10-3 | few | TRBD2 | TGTGCCATCAGTGTGCCGGGGGGGGTGACCCAGTACTTC | CAISVPGGVTQYF
TRBJ2-7 | TRBV5-5 | - | - | TGTGCCAGCAGCCCTGGGGTGAGGGCAAGCTCCTACGAGCAGTACTTC | CASSPGVRASSYEQYF
TRBJ2-7 | TRBV19 | few | - | TGTGCCAGTAGTATAGATCCGGCGAGCTCCTACGAGCAGTACTTC | CASSIDPASSYEQYF
TRBJ1-6 | TRBV28 | - | TRBD1 | TGTGCCAGCAGCTCCACGGGACAGGGGAATTCACCCCTCCACTTT | CASSSTGQGNSPLHF
TRBJ2-3 | TRBV9 | many | - | TGTGCCAGCAGCGTCTACAGCGGGAGCACAGATACGCAGTATTTT | CASSVYSGSTDTQYF
TRBJ1-2 | TRBV20-1 | few | TRBD1 | TGCAGTGCTAGAAGACAGGGGCTCTCTTATGGGAAGGGCTACACCTTC | CSARRQGLSYGKGYTF
TRBJ1-1 | TRBV5-1 | many | - | TGCGCCAGCAGCCGCGAGGAAACGGTTATTAACACTGAAGCTTTCTTT | CASSREETVINTEAFF
TRBJ2-3 | TRBV13 | many | TRBD2 | TGTGCCAGCAGCTTTAGCGGGAGCCCTACGCCCATTAGCACAGATACGCAGTATTTT | CASSFSGSPTPISTDTQYF
TRBJ1-1 | TRBV27 | few | - | TGTGCCAGCAGTTTTTTCGGGGGTCAGGGGAACACTGAAGCTTTCTTT | CASSFFGGQGNTEAFF
TRBJ2-1 | TRBV4-3 | - | - | TGCGCCAGCAGCCAAGGGATGGCGGGTAATGAGCAGTTCTTC | CASSQGMAGNEQFF
TRBJ2-2 | TRBV6-2/TRBV6-3 | - | TRBD2 | TGTGCCAGCAGCTACGAACCGATATTCTTAGCGGGAGTTACCGGGGAGCTGTTTTTT | CASSYEPIFLAGVTGELFF
TRBJ2-1 | TRBV7-3 | many | TRBD2 | TGTGCCAGCAGCTTACGGAGGACTAGCGAGGGAAATGAGCAGTTCTTC | CASSLRRTSEGNEQFF
TRBJ2-7 | TRBV29-1 | many | - | TGCAGCGTTGAAGGTGGGAAACGGTACGAGCAGTACTTC | CSVEGGKRYEQYF
TRBJ2-7 | TRBV10-3 | few | - | TGTGCCATCAGTGACGGACTCCAGGGAGAAAAGCAGTACTTC | CAISDGLQGEKQYF
TRBJ2-3 | TRBV29-1 | many | TRBD2 | TGCAGCGTGGGAGCGGGAGCAAGCACAGATACGCAGTATTTT | CSVGAGASTDTQYF
TRBJ2-2 | TRBV2 | - | TRBD2 | TGTGCTCCTGGCGGACTAGCGCCCGGGGAGCTGTTTTTT | CAPGGLAPGELFF